One and the same sample provided the 32 T cell receptor beta chains below, sequenced in a study of T cell responses to AZD1222 COVID-19 vaccine. Libraries were prepared by immunoSEQ multiplex PCR; TCRdb keeps only in-frame clonotypes and omits some of them. The sample has roughly 97,000 clones, approximately 86% seen once; the top ten hold roughly 3.3%. The sequenced sample was peripheral blood, obtained 28 days after the second dose of the MenACWY control vaccine. The receptor source for this set is an adult who received the MenACWY meningococcal vaccine as a control.

The chain combines TRBV27 with TRBJ1-4; D is ambiguous. This CDR3 region has 14 residues. V was clipped by 5 bases and J by 5 bases, with 12 bases between them. In germline, CDR1 is MNHEY, CDR2 SMNVEV (reference sequence). The CDR3 sequence: CASSRWMDNEKLFF. The CDR3 coding sequence is TGTGCCAGCAGTCGATGGATGGACAATGAAAAACTGTTTTTT.

The chain links TRBV28 to TRBJ1-6; 9 nucleotides match TRBD1. The V gene end was trimmed by 3 bases and the J gene end by 6 bases; junction bases not matched to a gene: 9. The CDR3 runs to 17 residues. The germline CDR1 and CDR2 sequences are MDHEN and SYDVKM. This CDR3 reads CASSFLSGQGLNSPLHF. The CDR3 bases are TGTGCCAGCAGTTTCTTGTCGGGACAGGGTCTTAATTCACCCCTCCACTTT. The full variable domain, with the rest looked up from reference TRBV28 and TRBJ1-6, is DVKVTQSSRYLVKRTGEKVFLECVQDMDHENMFWYRQDPGLGLRLIYFSYDVKMKEKGDIPEGYSVSREKKERFSLILESASTNQTSMYLCASSFLSGQGLNSPLHFGNGTRLTVT.

CDR3: CSVETPGGVYEQYF. In DNA form, the CDR3 reads TGCAGCGTTGAAACCCCCGGGGGAGTCTACGAGCAGTACTTC. V is TRBV29-1 and J is TRBJ2-7, with D tentatively TRBD2 (6 bases). CDR1 is SQVTM, CDR2 ANQGSEA, per germline. V was cut by 2 bases and J by 3 bases, with 14 bases left in between. The CDR3 consists of 14 residues.

The V and J genes are TRBV7-2 and TRBJ2-1, with 7 bases aligning to TRBD2. The trim removed 3 bases at V and 7 bases at J, leaving 6 bases unmatched. CDR1 and CDR2 (germline): SGHTA, FQGNSA. The CDR3 consists of 14 residues. CDR3 in DNA: TGTGCCAGCAGCTTCGCCCACGGGAGGAATGAGCAGTTCTTC. It specifies CASSFAHGRNEQFF.

The chain carries TRBV28 and TRBJ1-4; 7 positions agree with TRBD1. Germline V gives CDR1 MDHEN, CDR2 SYDVKM. The length of the CDR3 is 14 residues. The V and J ends lost 6 bases and 3 bases, in that order; junction bases with no gene match: 4. The CDR3 bases are TGTGCCAGCAGGGACAGGATAGCTAATGAAAAACTGTTTTTT. Its translation: CASRDRIANEKLFF.

This chain connects TRBV5-1 to TRBJ1-4; the D is unclear. This CDR3 is 16 amino acids long. With 4 bases removed from V and 0 bases from J, the gap between germline ends came to 13 bases. In germline, CDR1 is SGHRS, CDR2 YFSETQ. CDR3 DNA sequence: TGCGCCAGCAGCCCTCTAGGCGGGGCAACTAATGAAAAACTGTTTTTT. Protein sequence: CASSPLGGATNEKLFF.

This clone has just one count. The chain is built from TRBV28 and TRBJ2-7, with TRBD2 matching 7 bases. Germline CDR1 reads MDHEN; CDR2 reads SYDVKM. Trimming at V came to 1 base and at J to 5 bases, leaving 5 bases not matched to a gene. The CDR3 length is 14 residues. This chain's CDR3 is CASSLSASGDEQYF. As DNA, the CDR3 is TGTGCCAGCAGTTTATCTGCTAGCGGCGACGAGCAGTACTTC.

V is TRBV6-2 or TRBV6-3 and J is TRBJ2-1; D perhaps matches TRBD1 (6 bases). V gave up 2 bases and J gave up 3 bases, with 14 bases separating them. Germline CDR1 is MNHEY and CDR2 is SVGEGT. This CDR3 comprises 16 residues. The CDR3 bases are TGTGCCAGCAGTTACCCTACTACGGACAGCTACAATGAGCAGTTCTTC. Translated: CASSYPTTDSYNEQFF.

The sample holds one count of this clone. This chain connects TRBV28 to TRBJ1-2, with D hard to call. Germline CDR1 reads MDHEN; CDR2 reads SYDVKM. This CDR3 is 16 amino acids long. Trimming took off 4 bases at V and 4 bases at J, with 19 bases between the two ends. As DNA, the CDR3 is TGTGCCAGCAGTTCCGGTGTAGGGTGGGCAGGCTATGGCTACACCTTC. As protein: CASSSGVGWAGYGYTF.

The J gene is TRBJ1-4, the V gene TRBV19; tentative D call: TRBD1 (5 bases). Per germline, CDR1 LNHDA and CDR2 SQIVND (reference sequence). There are 15 residues in the CDR3. The V gene lost 10 bases and the J gene lost 0 bases, with 15 bases spanning the gap. The CDR3 protein is CATTMGGATNEKLFF. The CDR3 nucleotides are TGTGCCACAACGATGGGGGGTGCAACTAATGAAAAACTGTTTTTT.

V is TRBV2 and J is TRBJ2-7; tentative D call: TRBD2 (5 bases). CDR1 and CDR2 from the germline V gene are SNHLY and FYNNEI. The CDR3 covers 15 residues. Trimming shortened V by 6 bases and J by 0 bases, and 15 bases separated the two germline ends. The CDR3 is CASSAPGSFSYEQYF. CDR3 nucleotide sequence: TGTGCCAGCAGCGCCCCGGGAAGTTTCTCCTACGAGCAGTACTTC.

The chain links TRBV14 to TRBJ1-6; D is ambiguous. Trimming pared 1 base from V and 14 bases from J, leaving 9 bases between. Germline CDR1 is SGHDN and CDR2 is FVKESK. This CDR3 has 12 residues. CDR3 sequence reads: CASSQAGSTLHF. For the CDR3, the DNA is TGTGCCAGCAGCCAAGCAGGAAGCACCCTCCACTTT.

This clone came up once. This chain connects TRBV4-1 to TRBJ1-1; D unresolved. The germline CDR1 and CDR2 sequences are MGHRA and YSYEKL. Trimming removed 7 bases at V and 6 bases at J, with 15 bases between. The CDR3 covers 13 residues. CDR3 in amino acids: CASTRGAAAEAFF. CDR3 DNA: TGCGCCAGCACCCGTGGCGCGGCCGCTGAAGCTTTCTTT.

V is TRBV18 and J is TRBJ2-5; D might be TRBD1 (5 bases). There are 15 residues in the CDR3. The germline gives CDR1 KGHSH, CDR2 LQKENI. The V and J ends lost 5 bases and 4 bases respectively, with 17 bases between them. CDR3 region: CASSAKGQMGETQYF. Here the CDR3 DNA reads TGTGCCAGCTCAGCGAAAGGACAAATGGGAGAGACCCAGTACTTC.

The V gene is TRBV30, the J gene TRBJ2-3; TRBD2 aligns across 11 bases. The CDR3 totals 16 residues. Trimming removed 5 bases from V and 2 bases from J; junction bases left unmatched: 9. CDR1 is GTSNPN and CDR2 is SVGIG in the germline V gene (reference sequence). Here the CDR3 DNA reads TGTGCCTGGGAACTAGCGGGGGCCTTTAACACAGATACGCAGTATTTT. It encodes CAWELAGAFNTDTQYF.

The rearrangement links TRBV19 to TRBJ1-2; TRBD1 is a possible D gene (6 bases). Trimming removed 4 bases at V and 6 bases at J, with 9 bases between. The germline CDR1 and CDR2 sequences are LNHDA and SQIVND (reference sequence). This CDR3 contains 12 residues. CDR3 coding DNA: TGTGCCAGTAGTACCAGACAGGATGGCTACACCTTC. Protein sequence: CASSTRQDGYTF.

The chain combines TRBV6-1 with TRBJ2-6; the D is unclear. This CDR3 comprises 16 residues. Germline assignment: CDR1 MNHNS and CDR2 SASEGT. V lost 2 bases, J lost 2 bases, and 10 bases lay in between. CDR3 amino acids: CASSERVSTGANVLTF. For the CDR3, the DNA is TGTGCCAGCAGTGAAAGAGTTTCTACTGGGGCCAACGTCCTGACTTTC.

V gene TRBV4-2 combines with J gene TRBJ1-3; D is ambiguous. The V gene lost 8 bases and the J gene lost 2 bases, with 13 bases spanning the gap. Germline lookup yields CDR1 LGHNA and CDR2 YNFKEQ. The CDR3 consists of 14 residues. CDR3 loop: CASLGERAGNTIYF. The CDR3 nucleotides read TGTGCCAGCCTTGGGGAAAGAGCTGGAAACACCATATATTTT.

The rearrangement joins TRBV6-2 or TRBV6-3 to TRBJ2-5; 8 bases agree with TRBD2. Trimming removed 5 bases from V and 1 base from J; junction bases left unmatched: 6. Germline V CDR1 and CDR2: MNHEY, SVGEGT. This CDR3 spans 15 amino acids. The CDR3 reads CASSDPAGVQETQYF. The CDR3, as DNA: TGTGCCAGCAGTGACCCAGCGGGGGTCCAAGAGACCCAGTACTTC.

The CDR3: CAISGSSGRYDEQYF. CDR3 nucleotide sequence: TGTGCCATCAGTGGGAGCTCCGGTCGGTACGACGAGCAGTACTTC. The genes are TRBV10-3 and TRBJ2-7; no definite D call. Germline values: CDR1 ENHRY, CDR2 SYGVKD. The CDR3 spans 15 residues. Deletions cut 4 bases from V and 5 bases from J, with 18 bases between.

The chain employs TRBV7-8 and TRBJ2-7, with unresolved D. The V end was cut by 8 bases, the J end by 0 bases, with 14 bases between. Per the germline V gene, CDR1 is SGHVS and CDR2 is FQNEAQ. CDR3 length: 14 amino acids. CDR3: CASEARPSSYEQYF. CDR3 in DNA: TGTGCCAGCGAGGCCAGACCCAGCTCCTACGAGCAGTACTTC.

The gene calls are TRBV28 and TRBJ1-4; perhaps TRBD1 as D (5 bases). The germline CDR1 and CDR2 sequences are MDHEN and SYDVKM. The V end lost 5 bases, the J end lost 5 bases, and 15 bases lay between the germline ends. The CDR3 runs 15 residues. The CDR3 loop is CASSPPGVGNEKLFF. As DNA, the CDR3 is TGTGCCAGCAGTCCCCCGGGGGTGGGGAATGAAAAACTGTTTTTT.

The genes are TRBV5-6 and TRBJ2-7, with D maybe TRBD1 (6 bases). This CDR3 has 15 amino acids. The germline V gene has CDR1 SGHDT and CDR2 YYEEEE. Trimming shortened V by 0 bases and J by 3 bases, and 13 bases separated the two germline ends. In DNA, the CDR3 is TGTGCCAGCAGCTTGGACCCCGACAGGATCTACGAGCAGTACTTC. Translated: CASSLDPDRIYEQYF.

This clone was seen a single time. V and J are TRBV23-1 and TRBJ2-7; D is possibly TRBD1 (5 bases). TRBV23-1 is filed as an ORF, its function uncertain. This CDR3 is 17 amino acids long. V lost 2 bases, J lost 0 bases, and 17 bases lay in between. The CDR3 loop reads CASSQQFHRNSSYEQYF. CDR3 sequence (DNA): TGCGCCAGCAGTCAACAATTTCACAGGAACAGCTCCTACGAGCAGTACTTC.

J is TRBJ1-5 and V is TRBV19; the D gene is possibly TRBD1 (5 bases). Trimming removed 6 bases from V and 1 base from J, with 19 bases in between. The germline CDR1 and CDR2 sequences are LNHDA and SQIVND (reference sequence). CDR3 length: 17 residues. CDR3 sequence reads: CASSPREAGLSNQPQHF. The CDR3, as DNA: TGTGCCAGTAGCCCCCGGGAGGCAGGGCTGAGCAATCAGCCCCAGCATTTT.

The chain has TRBV11-2 and TRBJ2-1; tentative D call: TRBD2 (6 bases). The V gene's germline CDR1 is SGHAT and CDR2 FQNNGV. The ends were cut back, 0 bases at V and 13 bases at J, with 10 bases in the middle. The length of the CDR3 is 12 residues. CDR3 nucleotides: TGTGCCAGCAGCTTAGATGCGACTAGTCAGTTCTTC. This encodes CASSLDATSQFF.

The V gene is TRBV9, the J gene TRBJ2-1; no definite D call. CDR3 size: 14 residues. V gave up 2 bases and J gave up 5 bases, with 11 bases separating them. Germline-derived CDR1 and CDR2 are SGDLS and YYNGEE. The CDR3 bases are TGTGCCAGCAGCGTCCAGGCCAACAACAATGAGCAGTTCTTC. Translated: CASSVQANNNEQFF. The entire variable domain, with the rest obtained from reference TRBV9 and TRBJ2-1, is as follows: DSGVTQTPKHLITATGQRVTLRCSPRSGDLSVYWYQQSLDQGLQFLIQYYNGEERAKGNILERFSAQQFPDLHSELNLSSLELGDSALYFCASSVQANNNEQFFGPGTRLTVL.

Only one count was recorded for this clone. The chain carries TRBV18 and TRBJ2-1, with 9 bases matching TRBD1. V lost 2 bases, J lost 10 bases, and 9 bases stayed unmatched. The CDR3 length is 15 residues. Germline V gene data show CDR1 as KGHSH and CDR2 as LQKENI. CDR3 residues: CASSPVGQGRSEQFF. DNA for the CDR3: TGTGCCAGCTCACCAGTGGGACAGGGCCGGTCAGAGCAGTTCTTC.

The chain joins TRBV7-2 to TRBJ1-6, with D tentatively TRBD1 (5 bases). The V gene's germline CDR1 is SGHTA and CDR2 FQGNSA. Trimming left V 1 base short and J 9 bases short, with 16 bases between. CDR3 length: 16 amino acids. This CDR3 reads CASSLDGQGSSSPLHF. CDR3 bases: TGTGCCAGCAGCTTAGACGGTCAGGGAAGTTCTTCACCCCTCCACTTT.

This clone was found once. V gene TRBV14 combines with J gene TRBJ2-2; unclear D gene. The ends were cut back, 3 bases at V and 1 base at J, with 6 bases in the middle. The CDR3 contains 14 residues. Germline assignment: CDR1 SGHDN and CDR2 FVKESK. CDR3 region: CASSQTRNTGELFF. CDR3 sequence (DNA): TGTGCCAGCAGCCAGACACGGAACACCGGGGAGCTGTTTTTT.

The chain uses TRBV7-9 and TRBJ2-7, with 9 bases that match TRBD1. Germline V gene lookup returns CDR1 SEHNR and CDR2 FQNEAQ (reference sequence). V lost 6 bases, J lost 7 bases, and 7 bases stayed unmatched. This CDR3 is 13 amino acids long. The CDR3 region is CASRDTTGGEQYF. CDR3 nucleotide sequence: TGTGCCAGCAGAGATACGACAGGGGGTGAGCAGTACTTC.

The chain recombines TRBV7-4 with TRBJ1-5; 8 positions agree with TRBD1. Germline V gene sequence: CDR1 SGHVT, CDR2 SQSDAQ. CDR3 length: 13 amino acids. V lost 7 bases and J lost 7; bases outside the gene matches: 6. The CDR3 DNA reads TGTGCCAGCATCCTACAGGGGGGGCAGCCCCAGCATTTT. It is translated as CASILQGGQPQHF.